Here is one TCR beta chain with its context. Source study methods: Nucleated cell counts were estimated from reference gene primer amplification. The assay was immunoSEQ multiplex PCR, and TCRdb's table has in-frame clones only and misses some. D and trimming come from the DNA, and the V and J calls and clone size come from that table. Among about 22,000 clones listed, roughly 91% were seen once. This specimen belongs to a study of blood T cell repertoires in COVID-19. Study-wide background: Nucleic acid was either cDNA or gDNA, and it came from T cells, B-cell-depleted T cells, or PBMCs.

Germline V CDR1 and CDR2: SGHRS, YFSETQ. This CDR3 region has 15 residues. Trimming removed 4 bases from V and 2 bases from J; junction bases left unmatched: 9. Sequenced: peripheral blood. The chain couples TRBV5-1 to TRBJ2-7, with 7 bases identical to TRBD2. The origin of this receptor is a man aged 65-85 years with acute or convalescent COVID-19. CDR3 nucleotide sequence: TGCGCCAGCAGCCCCGGGGAGGGGATTACCTACGAGCAGTACTTC. It yields the protein CASSPGEGITYEQYF. The whole variable domain, filled in from reference TRBV5-1 and TRBJ2-7, reads KAGVTQTPRYLIKTRGQQVTLSCSPISGHRSVSWYQQTPGQGLQFLFEYFSETQRNKGNFPGRFSGRQFSNSRSEMNVSTLELGDSALYLCASSPGEGITYEQYFGPGTRLTVT.